The clone carrying this TCR beta chain was recorded a few times. This CDR3 region has 15 residues. V was clipped by 3 bases and J by 3 bases, with 16 bases between them. Germline V gives CDR1 DFQATT, CDR2 SNEGSKA (reference sequence). The record originates from a study of T cells after yellow fever vaccination. In TCRdb, the 5' RACE reads were re-called with MiXCR into one record per CDR3 protein. The table has 250,000 or so distinct CDR3 sequences, less than 9% seen once. The material was CD4+ T cells sorted from PBMCs, obtained 15 days after the yellow fever booster vaccination. The TCR sequence derives from a man aged 30-40 years who received the YFV17D yellow fever vaccine. This chain links TRBV20-1 with TRBJ2-3; a possible D gene is TRBD1 (5 bases). The CDR3 DNA is TGCAGTGCTAGGGGGCGGACGGCGCCTACAGATACGCAGTATTTT. It is translated as CSARGRTAPTDTQYF.